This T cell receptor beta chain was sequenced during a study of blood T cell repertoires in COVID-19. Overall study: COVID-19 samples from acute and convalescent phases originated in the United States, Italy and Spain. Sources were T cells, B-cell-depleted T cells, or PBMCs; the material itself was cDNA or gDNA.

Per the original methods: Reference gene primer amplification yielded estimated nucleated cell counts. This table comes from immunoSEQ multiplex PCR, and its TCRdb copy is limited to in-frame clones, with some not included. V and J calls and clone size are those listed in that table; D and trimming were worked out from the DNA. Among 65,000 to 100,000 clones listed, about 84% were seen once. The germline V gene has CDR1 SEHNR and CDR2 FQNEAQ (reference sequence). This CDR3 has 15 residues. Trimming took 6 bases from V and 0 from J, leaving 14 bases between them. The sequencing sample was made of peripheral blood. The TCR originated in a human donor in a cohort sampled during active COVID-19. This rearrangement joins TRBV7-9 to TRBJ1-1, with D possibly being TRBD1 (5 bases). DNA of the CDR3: TGTGCCAGCAGGCCCCAGGGCATGATGAACACTGAAGCTTTCTTT. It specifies CASRPQGMMNTEAFF.